One TCR beta chain is described in this entry. Its matching antigen is unknown. Trimming removed 5 bases at V and 6 bases at J, with 11 bases between. Germline assignment: CDR1 SEHNR and CDR2 FQNEAQ (reference sequence). The length of the CDR3 is 12 residues. This sample is part of a study of CD8+CD57+ T cells in acquired aplastic anemia. Findings and limits, study-wide: Patients and controls turned out to have approximately 29 CD8+ CDR3 sequences in common.

For CDR3 and TCR beta VDJ profiling, genomic DNA was the template used. TCRdb re-derived calls from the reads in MiXCR, one entry per CDR3 protein. The sample gives 75,000 to 90,000 distinct CDR3 sequences, approximately 46% of which show up once; about 66% is in the top ten. The chain links TRBV7-9 to TRBJ2-7; the D is unclear. The receptor's source is a human donor in good health, serving as a control. Material for sequencing was sorted CD4+, CD8+, or CD8+CD57+ T cells (not recorded which) from PBMCs. CDR3 protein: CASSPVLGEQYF. The CDR3 DNA reads TGTGCCAGCAGCCCGGTTTTGGGCGAGCAGTACTTC.